This TCR beta chain is drawn from a study of regulatory T cells in long-lasting Graves disease. The table lists this clonotype with a count of one. A read error may be the cause here, since a much bigger clone is one base away. V shed 3 bases and J shed 3 bases, with 18 bases lying between them. Germline V lookup: CDR1 MNHEY, CDR2 SMNVEV (reference sequence). This CDR3 spans 17 amino acids. HTBI primers from iRepertoire and Arm-PCR of CDR3 regions yielded the TCR beta libraries. TCRdb called the multiplex PCR reads again in MiXCR, with one record for every CDR3 protein. Of hundreds of thousands of distinct CDR3 sequences listed, over 15% were seen once; the top ten hold roughly 30%. Time point: newly diagnosed GD, antithyroid drugs for less than 3 months. PBMCs provided the RNA from which the TCR library was made. The collection involved drawing approximately 9 milliliters of peripheral blood into EDTA tubes.

The data were also submitted as part of a second study, on T cells in Graves' hyperthyroidism and ophthalmopathy. That paper adds: For Graves' hyperthyroidism to be stable, ophthalmopathy could not progress within 18 months. Ophthalmopathy was distinguished from stable hyperthyroidism by 13 V-J signatures.

This clonotype originated in a man in his forties or fifties with Graves disease. V is TRBV27 and J is TRBJ2-1; D remains ambiguous. The specimen comprised peripheral blood mononuclear cells (PBMCs), sampled at new diagnosis, from a patient treated with antithyroid drugs. The CDR3 region has the DNA TGTGCCAGCAGTTTGGGTCGGCGGTTCCTCGTCTACAATGAGCAGTTCTTC. Translation: CASSLGRRFLVYNEQFF.